The present entry profiles one T cell receptor beta chain with its context. Its antigen is not known. This entry is derived from a study of cytomegalovirus exposure and HLA in healthy donors. The PCR employed 60 Vbeta primers together with 13 Jbeta primers. Profiling relied on immunoSEQ multiplex PCR, and the TCRdb table lists in-frame clones only, not all of them. The table records about 200,000 clones, roughly 80% of them present only once. General study points: Associated with cytomegalovirus, according to the listing, were 150 to 200 TCR beta chains. Rare sequences made up most TCRs, while some public TCRs were found in many donors. It was only CMV serostatus that was available as immune exposure information. Per published accounts, TCR beta sequences correctly predicted the HLA-A and HLA-B alleles of most subjects.

The receptor's source is a woman younger than 30 in good health and CMV-seronegative. Sequenced sample: PBMCs.

CDR3 DNA: TGTGCCAGCAGCATGGGACAAATGAACACTGAAGCTTTCTTT. This sequence encodes CASSMGQMNTEAFF. V and J are TRBV2 and TRBJ1-1, with D perhaps TRBD1 (6 bases). Germline CDR1 is SNHLY and CDR2 is FYNNEI. The V gene lost 6 bases and the J gene lost 0 bases, with 11 bases spanning the gap. CDR3 length equals 14 residues.